This TCR beta chain originates from a study of blood T cell repertoires in COVID-19. Overall study: Whether acute or convalescent, the COVID-19 samples came from the United States, Italy and Spain. The cDNA or gDNA used as material had been derived from T cells, B-cell-depleted T cells, or PBMCs.

Authors' analysis steps: Estimated nucleated cell counts came from reference gene primer amplification. Clones were sequenced by immunoSEQ multiplex PCR, and TCRdb holds only the in-frame ones, with some missing. For V, J and clone size, that table is used; D and trimming come from the DNA. The sample holds 250,000 to 300,000 clones, roughly 90% seen once. The V end lost 6 bases, the J end lost 0 bases, and 11 bases lay between the germline ends. CDR3 size: 14 residues. Germline lookup yields CDR1 SGDLS and CDR2 YYNGEE. The receptor comes from a woman between 45 and 60 years old who had recovered from COVID-19. The chain is built from TRBV9 and TRBJ2-3, with D unresolved. The sequenced material came from peripheral blood. CDR3 in amino acids: CASTPGSSTDTQYF. The CDR3 bases are TGTGCCAGCACACCCGGGTCGAGCACAGATACGCAGTATTTT.